This T cell receptor beta chain was identified in a study of cytomegalovirus exposure and HLA in healthy donors. The wider study: Previous work identified 100 million or so unique TCR beta sequences from about 179 million T cells.

In the PCR, 60 Vbeta and 13 Jbeta primers were used. This table comes from immunoSEQ multiplex PCR, and its TCRdb copy is limited to in-frame clones, with some not included. The table lists 110,000 to 150,000 clones, roughly 70% of them singletons. This CDR3 spans 16 amino acids. V lost 2 bases and J 0 bases, leaving 13 bases between the germline ends. Germline V CDR1 and CDR2: SGHTA, FQGNSA. The J gene is TRBJ1-1, the V gene TRBV7-2; the D gene is possibly TRBD1 (5 bases). The source material was PBMCs. The receptor was isolated from a man aged 30 to 45 in good health and CMV-seronegative. CDR3 DNA sequence: TGTGCCAGCAGCTTAAGGGTTCAGGGATTGAACACTGAAGCTTTCTTT. Translated: CASSLRVQGLNTEAFF. Using reference TRBV7-2 and TRBJ1-1 for the parts outside the CDR3, the full variable domain is GAGVSQSPSNKVTEKGKDVELRCDPISGHTALYWYRQSLGQGLEFLIYFQGNSAPDKSGLPSDRFSAERTGGSVSTLTIQRTQQEDSAVYLCASSLRVQGLNTEAFFGQGTRLTVV.